Following are 10 T cell receptor beta chains from one sample sequenced in a study of T cell repertoires and HLA-DP antigens (dated by TCRdb to the late 2010s). Their recognized antigens are unknown. Receptor amplification or capture employed the immunoSEQ multiplex PCR assay. Imported from immuneACCESS, the table was reduced by TCRdb to in-frame sequences with V and J called. These copies leave out some clones; in studies compared against another copy, an unresolved V gene accounts for under half, and the cause of the remainder is not known. The sample records about 73,000 clones, around 80% of which are singletons. Clones ranked in the top ten supply roughly 1.6% of the sample. Specimen: CD4+ T cells from PBMCs. The receptor source for this set is a man between 60 and 75 years old in good health and CMV-seronegative.

The V and J genes are TRBV2 and TRBJ1-5, with D perhaps matching TRBD1 (5 bases). The length of the CDR3 is 14 residues. Between the trimmed V and J ends, which lost 7 bases and 4 bases, there was a span of 14 bases. Germline V CDR1 and CDR2: SNHLY, FYNNEI. The CDR3 loop reads CASTRGKINQPQHF. CDR3 nucleotide sequence: TGTGCCAGCACCCGGGGCAAGATTAATCAGCCCCAGCATTTT.

CDR3 in DNA: TGTGCCAGCAGCTCGTCCTATGGCTACACCTTC. It specifies CASSSSYGYTF. The chain carries TRBV7-9 and TRBJ1-2, with no clear D. Trimming cost V 4 bases and J 4 bases, with 4 bases left between them. The CDR3 extends over 11 amino acids. Germline-derived CDR1 and CDR2 are SEHNR and FQNEAQ (reference sequence).

This sequence joins TRBV28 and TRBJ1-4; D is undetermined. The V and J ends lost 6 bases and 5 bases respectively, with 19 bases between them. The CDR3 is 16 amino acids. CDR1 is MDHEN, CDR2 SYDVKM, per germline. The CDR3 reads CASSSPSWTANEKLFF. CDR3 nucleotide sequence: TGTGCCAGCAGCTCCCCATCTTGGACGGCAAATGAAAAACTGTTTTTT.

This sequence joins TRBV5-1 and TRBJ1-2; D gene unclear. The CDR3 runs to 12 residues. Germline CDR1 reads SGHRS; CDR2 reads YFSETQ. Trimming shortened V by 0 bases and J by 8 bases, and 8 bases separated the two germline ends. The CDR3 region has the DNA TGCGCCAGCAGCTTGGACTTAGAGGGCTACACCTTC. This translates into CASSLDLEGYTF.

This clone has only one observation. J is TRBJ2-7 and V is TRBV18, with 7 nucleotides matching TRBD1. There are 14 residues in the CDR3. Trimming removed 6 bases from V and 3 bases from J; junction bases left unmatched: 8. Germline values: CDR1 KGHSH, CDR2 LQKENI. CDR3 sequence: CASSLGQVGYEQYF. The CDR3 region has the DNA TGTGCCAGCTCCCTAGGACAGGTTGGCTACGAGCAGTACTTC.

The chain links TRBV11-1 to TRBJ2-2, with D perhaps assigned TRBD1 or TRBD2 (5 bases each). V was cut by 5 bases and J by 4 bases, with 14 bases left in between. Germline assignment: CDR1 SGHAT and CDR2 FQDESV (reference sequence). This CDR3 is 15 amino acids long. CDR3 sequence: CASSVSGPLTGELFF. For the CDR3, the DNA is TGTGCCAGCAGCGTATCGGGACCCCTCACCGGGGAGCTGTTTTTT.

The chain is built from TRBV7-9 and TRBJ1-5, with D unresolved. V was clipped by 2 bases and J by 3 bases, with 5 bases between them. Germline CDR1 SEHNR, CDR2 FQNEAQ (reference sequence). The length of the CDR3 is 13 residues. The CDR3, as DNA: TGTGCCAGCAGCTTATTGGACAATCAGCCCCAGCATTTT. This translates into CASSLLDNQPQHF.

The V call is TRBV29-1, the J call TRBJ1-2; D is perhaps TRBD1 (6 bases). CDR1 is SQVTM, CDR2 ANQGSEA, per germline. With 3 bases removed from V and 1 base from J, the gap between germline ends came to 6 bases. The CDR3 runs 12 residues. In nucleotides, the CDR3 is TGCAGCGTTGACAGGGGTAACTATGGCTACACCTTC. It codes for CSVDRGNYGYTF.

The gene calls are TRBV10-3 and TRBJ2-6, with 8 bases that match TRBD2. The CDR3 is made up of 16 amino acids. Trimming took 4 bases from V and 0 from J; bases not matched to a gene: 2. CDR1 and CDR2 (germline): ENHRY, SYGVKD. CDR3 protein: CAISAGGDSGANVLTF. In DNA, the CDR3 is TGTGCCATCAGTGCCGGGGGGGACTCTGGGGCCAACGTCCTGACTTTC.

In this sample, this clone turned up once. The chain is built from TRBV21-1 and TRBJ2-1. TRBV21-1 is deemed a pseudogene. CDR3 length equals 17 residues. CDR3 DNA sequence: TGTGCCAGCAGCACCCGGAGGCACAGGCGAACCTACAATGAGCAGTTCTTC. It encodes CASSTRRHRRTYNEQFF.